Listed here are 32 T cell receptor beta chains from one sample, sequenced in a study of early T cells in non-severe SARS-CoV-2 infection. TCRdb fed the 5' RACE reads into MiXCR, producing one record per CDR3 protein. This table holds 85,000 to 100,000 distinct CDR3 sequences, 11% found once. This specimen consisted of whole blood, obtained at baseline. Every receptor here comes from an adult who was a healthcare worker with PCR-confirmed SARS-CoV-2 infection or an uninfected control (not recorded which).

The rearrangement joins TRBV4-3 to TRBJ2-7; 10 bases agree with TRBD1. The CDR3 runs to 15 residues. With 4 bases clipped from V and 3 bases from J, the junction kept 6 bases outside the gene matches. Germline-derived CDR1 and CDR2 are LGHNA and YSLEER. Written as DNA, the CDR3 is TGCGCCAGCAGCCCCGACAGGGGGCTCAACTACGAGCAGTACTTC. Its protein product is CASSPDRGLNYEQYF.

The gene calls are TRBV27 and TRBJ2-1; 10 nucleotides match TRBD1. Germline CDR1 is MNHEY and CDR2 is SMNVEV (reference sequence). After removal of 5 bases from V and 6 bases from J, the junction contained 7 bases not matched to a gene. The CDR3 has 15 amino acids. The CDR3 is CASSRDRGLPNEQFF. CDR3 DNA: TGTGCCAGCAGTCGGGACAGGGGTCTCCCCAATGAGCAGTTCTTC.

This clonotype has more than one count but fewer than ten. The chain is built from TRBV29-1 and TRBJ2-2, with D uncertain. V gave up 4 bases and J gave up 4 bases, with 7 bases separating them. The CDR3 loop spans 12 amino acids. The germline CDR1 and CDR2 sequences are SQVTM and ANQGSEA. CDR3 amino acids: CSVVQSTGELFF. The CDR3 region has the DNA TGCAGCGTTGTTCAGAGCACCGGGGAGCTGTTTTTT.

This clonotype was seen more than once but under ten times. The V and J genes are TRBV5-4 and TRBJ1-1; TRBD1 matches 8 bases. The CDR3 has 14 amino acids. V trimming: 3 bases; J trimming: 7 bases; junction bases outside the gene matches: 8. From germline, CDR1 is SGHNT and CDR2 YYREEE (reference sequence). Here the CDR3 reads CASSSQQGGNEAFF. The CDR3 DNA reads TGTGCCAGCAGCTCCCAACAGGGGGGCAATGAAGCTTTCTTT.

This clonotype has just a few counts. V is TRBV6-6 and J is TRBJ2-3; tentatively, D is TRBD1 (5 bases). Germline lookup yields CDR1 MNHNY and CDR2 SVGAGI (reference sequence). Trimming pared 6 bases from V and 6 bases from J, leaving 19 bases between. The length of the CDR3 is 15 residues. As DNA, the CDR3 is TGTGCCAGCAGCCTGGGGCTAGTAAGATTCGATACGCAGTATTTT. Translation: CASSLGLVRFDTQYF.

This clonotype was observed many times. CDR3 bases: TGCAGTGCTAGAGTGAGCCGGACGCAGTATTTT. This encodes CSARVSRTQYF. V usage is TRBV20-1 and J usage is TRBJ2-3, with unresolved D. This CDR3 has 11 residues. The ends were cut back, 1 base at V and 9 bases at J, with 8 bases in the middle. Germline CDR1 and CDR2: DFQATT and SNEGSKA (reference sequence).

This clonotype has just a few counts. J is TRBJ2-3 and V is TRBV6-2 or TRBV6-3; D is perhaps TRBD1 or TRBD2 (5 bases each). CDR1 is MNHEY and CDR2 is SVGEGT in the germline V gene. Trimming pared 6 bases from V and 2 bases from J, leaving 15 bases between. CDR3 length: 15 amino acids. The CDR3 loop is CASSRRDGFTDTQYF. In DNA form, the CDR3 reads TGTGCCAGCAGCCGCCGGGACGGATTCACAGATACGCAGTATTTT.

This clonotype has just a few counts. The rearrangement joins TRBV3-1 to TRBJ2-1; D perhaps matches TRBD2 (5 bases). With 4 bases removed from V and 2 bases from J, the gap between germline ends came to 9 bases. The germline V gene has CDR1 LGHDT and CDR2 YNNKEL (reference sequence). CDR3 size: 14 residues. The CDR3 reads CASSPSGPYNEQFF. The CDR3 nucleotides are TGTGCCAGCAGCCCCAGCGGACCCTACAATGAGCAGTTCTTC.

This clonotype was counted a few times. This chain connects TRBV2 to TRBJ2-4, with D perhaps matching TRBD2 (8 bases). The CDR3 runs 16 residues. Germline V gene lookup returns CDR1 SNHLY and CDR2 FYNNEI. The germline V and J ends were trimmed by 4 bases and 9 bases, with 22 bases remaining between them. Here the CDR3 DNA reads TGTGCCAGCAGTGTGGGACAGCCCGGGACTAGAGTCATTCAGTACTTC. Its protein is CASSVGQPGTRVIQYF.

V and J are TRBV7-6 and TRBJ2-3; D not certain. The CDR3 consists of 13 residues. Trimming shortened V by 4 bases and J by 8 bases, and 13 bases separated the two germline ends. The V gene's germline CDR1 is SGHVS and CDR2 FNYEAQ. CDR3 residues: CASSSLEPGTQYF. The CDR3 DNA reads TGTGCCAGCAGCTCCCTAGAGCCCGGTACGCAGTATTTT.

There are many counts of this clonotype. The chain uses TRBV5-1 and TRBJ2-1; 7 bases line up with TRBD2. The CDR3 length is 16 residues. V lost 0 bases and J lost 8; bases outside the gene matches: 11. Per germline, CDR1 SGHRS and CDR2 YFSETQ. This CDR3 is CASSLDGGAGSDEQFF. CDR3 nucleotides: TGCGCCAGCAGCTTGGATGGGGGAGCGGGGAGCGATGAGCAGTTCTTC.

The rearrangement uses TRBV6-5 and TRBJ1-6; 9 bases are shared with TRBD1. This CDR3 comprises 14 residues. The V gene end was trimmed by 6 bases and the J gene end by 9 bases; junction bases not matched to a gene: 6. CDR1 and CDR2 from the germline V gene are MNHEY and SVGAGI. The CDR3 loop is CASSRDRVISPLHF. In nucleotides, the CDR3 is TGTGCCAGCAGCCGGGACAGGGTTATTTCACCCCTCCACTTT.

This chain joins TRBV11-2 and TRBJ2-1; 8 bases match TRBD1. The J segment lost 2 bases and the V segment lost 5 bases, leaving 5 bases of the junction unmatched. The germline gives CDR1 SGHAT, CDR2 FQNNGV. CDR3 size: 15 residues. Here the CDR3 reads CASSPNRGAYNEQFF. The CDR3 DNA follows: TGTGCCAGCAGCCCCAACAGGGGGGCCTACAATGAGCAGTTCTTC.

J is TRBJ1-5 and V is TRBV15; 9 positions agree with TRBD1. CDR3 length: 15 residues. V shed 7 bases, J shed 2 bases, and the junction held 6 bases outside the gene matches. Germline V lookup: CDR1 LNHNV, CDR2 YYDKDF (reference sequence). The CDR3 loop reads CATTPDRGGNQPQHF. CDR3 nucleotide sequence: TGTGCCACCACCCCGGACAGGGGAGGCAATCAGCCCCAGCATTTT.

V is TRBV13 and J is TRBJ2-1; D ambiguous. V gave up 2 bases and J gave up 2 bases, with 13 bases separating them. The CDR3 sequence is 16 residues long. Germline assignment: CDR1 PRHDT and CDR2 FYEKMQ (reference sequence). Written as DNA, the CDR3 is TGTGCCAGCAGCTTACCTCCGAGTGCGACCTACAATGAGCAGTTCTTC. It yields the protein CASSLPPSATYNEQFF.

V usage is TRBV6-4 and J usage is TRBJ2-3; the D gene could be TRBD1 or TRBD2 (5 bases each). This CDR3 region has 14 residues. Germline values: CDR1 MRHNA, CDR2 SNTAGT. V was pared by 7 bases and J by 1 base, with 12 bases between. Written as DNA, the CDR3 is TGTGCCAGCACCGAGGGGAAACGCACAGATACGCAGTATTTT. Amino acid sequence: CASTEGKRTDTQYF.

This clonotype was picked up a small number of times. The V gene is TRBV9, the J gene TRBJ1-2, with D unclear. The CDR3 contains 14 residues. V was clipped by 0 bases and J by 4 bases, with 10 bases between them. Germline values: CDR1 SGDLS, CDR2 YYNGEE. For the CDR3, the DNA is TGTGCCAGCAGCGTAGTTGGGTCCCCCTATGGCTACACCTTC. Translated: CASSVVGSPYGYTF.

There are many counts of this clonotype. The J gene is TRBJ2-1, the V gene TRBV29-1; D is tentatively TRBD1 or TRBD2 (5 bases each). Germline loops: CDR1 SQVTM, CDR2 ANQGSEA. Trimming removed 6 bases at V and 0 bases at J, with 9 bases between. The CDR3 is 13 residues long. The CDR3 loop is CSVVGDSYNEQFF. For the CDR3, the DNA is TGCAGCGTCGTGGGGGACTCCTACAATGAGCAGTTCTTC.

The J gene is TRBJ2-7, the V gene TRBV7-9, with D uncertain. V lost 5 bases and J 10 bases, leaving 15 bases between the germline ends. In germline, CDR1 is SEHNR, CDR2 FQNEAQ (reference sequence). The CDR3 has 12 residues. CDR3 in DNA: TGTGCCAGCAGCCACTCGCACGGCGAACAGTACTTC. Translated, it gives CASSHSHGEQYF.

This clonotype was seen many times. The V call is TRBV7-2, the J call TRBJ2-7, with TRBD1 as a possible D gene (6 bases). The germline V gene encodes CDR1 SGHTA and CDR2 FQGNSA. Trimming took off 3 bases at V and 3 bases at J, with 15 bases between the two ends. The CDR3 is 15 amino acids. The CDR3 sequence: CASSFTSDSYYEQYF. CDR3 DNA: TGTGCCAGCAGCTTCACTTCGGACAGTTACTACGAGCAGTACTTC.

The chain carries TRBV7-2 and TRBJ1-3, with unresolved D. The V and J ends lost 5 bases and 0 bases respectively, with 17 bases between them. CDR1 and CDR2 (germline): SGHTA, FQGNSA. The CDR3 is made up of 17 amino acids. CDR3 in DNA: TGTGCCAGCAGCCGTTCTCGGGCAGGAATCTCTGGAAACACCATATATTTT. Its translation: CASSRSRAGISGNTIYF.

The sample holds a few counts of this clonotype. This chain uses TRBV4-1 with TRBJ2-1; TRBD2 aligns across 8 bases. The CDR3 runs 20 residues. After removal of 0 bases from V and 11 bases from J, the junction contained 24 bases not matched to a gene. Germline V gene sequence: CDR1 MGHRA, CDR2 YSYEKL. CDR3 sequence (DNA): TGCGCCAGCAGCCAAGATCAACGGGAGGGCCGGGGTCCCGGGTATGTTAAGCAGTTCTTC. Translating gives CASSQDQREGRGPGYVKQFF.

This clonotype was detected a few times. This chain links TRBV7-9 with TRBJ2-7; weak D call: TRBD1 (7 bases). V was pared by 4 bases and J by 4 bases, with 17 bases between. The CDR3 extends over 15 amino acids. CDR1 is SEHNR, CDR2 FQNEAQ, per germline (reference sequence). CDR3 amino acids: CASSSEEGAVYEQYF. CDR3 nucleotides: TGTGCCAGCAGCTCCGAGGAGGGGGCGGTGTACGAGCAGTACTTC.

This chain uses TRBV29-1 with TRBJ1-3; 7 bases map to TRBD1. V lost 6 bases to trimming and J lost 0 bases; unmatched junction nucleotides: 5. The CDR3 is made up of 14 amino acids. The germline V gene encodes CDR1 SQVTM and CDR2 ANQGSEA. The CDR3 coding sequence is TGCAGCGTCGTGGGACAGAACTCTGGAAACACCATATATTTT. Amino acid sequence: CSVVGQNSGNTIYF.

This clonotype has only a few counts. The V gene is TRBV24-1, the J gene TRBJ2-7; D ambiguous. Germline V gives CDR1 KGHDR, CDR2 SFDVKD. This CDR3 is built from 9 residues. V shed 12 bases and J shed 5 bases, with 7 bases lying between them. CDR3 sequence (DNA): TGTGCCCCCCCCCACGAGCAGTACTTC. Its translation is CAPPHEQYF.

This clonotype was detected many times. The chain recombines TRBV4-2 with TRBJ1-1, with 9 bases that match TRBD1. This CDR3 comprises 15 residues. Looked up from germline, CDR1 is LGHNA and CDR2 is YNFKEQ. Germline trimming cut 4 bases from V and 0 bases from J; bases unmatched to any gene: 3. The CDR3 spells CASSPRQGVNTEAFF. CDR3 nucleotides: TGTGCCAGCAGCCCCCGACAGGGGGTGAACACTGAAGCTTTCTTT.

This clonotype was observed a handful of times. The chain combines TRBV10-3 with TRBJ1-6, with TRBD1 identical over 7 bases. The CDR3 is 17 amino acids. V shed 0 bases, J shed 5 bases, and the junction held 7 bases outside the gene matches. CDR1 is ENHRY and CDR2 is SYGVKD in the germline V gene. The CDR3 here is CAISESDRGPDNSPLHF. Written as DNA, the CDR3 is TGTGCCATCAGTGAGTCGGATAGGGGGCCGGATAATTCACCCCTCCACTTT.

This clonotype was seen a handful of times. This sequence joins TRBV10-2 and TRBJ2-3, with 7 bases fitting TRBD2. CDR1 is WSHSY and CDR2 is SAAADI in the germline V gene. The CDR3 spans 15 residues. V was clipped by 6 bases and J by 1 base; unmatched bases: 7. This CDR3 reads CASSSSRGGTDTQYF. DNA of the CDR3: TGCGCCAGCAGCTCCAGCCGGGGGGGCACAGATACGCAGTATTTT.

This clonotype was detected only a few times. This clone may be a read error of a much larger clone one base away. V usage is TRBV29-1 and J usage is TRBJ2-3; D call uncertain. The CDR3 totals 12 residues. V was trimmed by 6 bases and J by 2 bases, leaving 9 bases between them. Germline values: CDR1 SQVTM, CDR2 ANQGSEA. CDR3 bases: TGCAGCGTCGAAAAGCACACAGATACGCAGTATTTT. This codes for CSVEKHTDTQYF.

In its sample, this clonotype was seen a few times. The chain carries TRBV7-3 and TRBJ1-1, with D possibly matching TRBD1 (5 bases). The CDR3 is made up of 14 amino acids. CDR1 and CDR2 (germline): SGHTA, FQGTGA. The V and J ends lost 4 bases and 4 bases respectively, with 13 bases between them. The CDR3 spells CASSSPGSGTEAFF. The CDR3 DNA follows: TGTGCCAGCAGCTCTCCAGGGTCTGGCACTGAAGCTTTCTTT. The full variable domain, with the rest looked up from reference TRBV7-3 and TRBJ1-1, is GAGVSQTPSNKVTEKGKYVELRCDPISGHTALYWYRQSLGQGPEFLIYFQGTGAADDSGLPNDRFFAVRPEGSVSTLKIQRTERGDSAVYLCASSSPGSGTEAFFGQGTRLTVV.

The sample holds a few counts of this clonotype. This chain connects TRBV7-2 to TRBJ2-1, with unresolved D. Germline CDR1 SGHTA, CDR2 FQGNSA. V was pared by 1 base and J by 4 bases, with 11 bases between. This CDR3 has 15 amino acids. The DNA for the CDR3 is TGTGCCAGCAGCTTAGAGCCCCCCTCATACAATGAGCAGTTCTTC. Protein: CASSLEPPSYNEQFF.

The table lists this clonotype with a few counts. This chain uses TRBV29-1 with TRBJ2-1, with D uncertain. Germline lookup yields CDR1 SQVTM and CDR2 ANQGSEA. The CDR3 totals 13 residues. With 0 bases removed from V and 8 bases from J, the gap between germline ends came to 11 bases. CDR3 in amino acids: CSVEDRAGDEQFF. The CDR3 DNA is TGCAGCGTTGAAGATAGGGCTGGGGATGAGCAGTTCTTC.